The sequence of this T cell receptor (beta chain) was determined in a study of metastatic and nonmetastatic thyroid tumors. This clone showed up many times. There were no patients who had received any treatment before thyroid surgery. Via MiXCR, TCRdb re-called the PCR reads. The sample holds 30,000 to 40,000 clones; about 15% are singletons and the top ten take around 19%. The ends were cut back, 6 bases at V and 4 bases at J, with 17 bases in the middle. Germline loops: CDR1 SGHNT, CDR2 YYREEE (reference sequence). This CDR3 comprises 14 residues. Sequencing was carried out using blood. The chain has TRBV5-4 and TRBJ2-7; the D gene is possibly TRBD1 (5 bases). This sequence originates from a male donor with papillary thyroid cancer or a benign thyroid nodule (not recorded which). Some clones in this sample may be carry-over from other donors' samples. Written as DNA, the CDR3 is TGTGCCAGCACTCGTGATGCCAGGGTATACGAGCAGTACTTC. Protein: CASTRDARVYEQYF.